This TCR beta chain was retrieved from a study of T cells in Graves' hyperthyroidism and ophthalmopathy. Overall study: Staff took peripheral blood when the initial diagnosis was made, before any treatment began.

Per the germline V gene, CDR1 is LNHDA and CDR2 is SQIVND (reference sequence). The CDR3 covers 17 residues. The V end lost 3 bases, the J end lost 0 bases, and 15 bases lay between the germline ends. This clonotype showed up just a few times. Amplified regions were TCR beta CDR3 sequences from RNA transcripts. With the HTBI primer set, the TCR CDR3 went through a first round of RT-PCR. One entry per CDR3 protein, called by TCRdb with MiXCR from the multiplex PCR reads. The data contain approximately 600,000 distinct CDR3 sequences, less than 25% of them singletons. In the ophthalmopathy cohort, Clinical Activity Score was at least 3, NOSPECS grade at least 4, and duration under 3 months. Diagnostic decisions used clinical symptoms, serum thyroxine and TRAb, thyroid ultrasound and orbital computed tomography.

This TCR was sampled from a man between 25 and 39 years old with Graves' ophthalmopathy. The rearrangement links TRBV19 to TRBJ2-1, with a tentative D call TRBD2 (6 bases). Sequenced material: blood. This CDR3 reads CASSIGSGRSSYNEQFF. As DNA, the CDR3 is TGTGCCAGTAGTATCGGTAGCGGACGGAGCTCCTACAATGAGCAGTTCTTC.